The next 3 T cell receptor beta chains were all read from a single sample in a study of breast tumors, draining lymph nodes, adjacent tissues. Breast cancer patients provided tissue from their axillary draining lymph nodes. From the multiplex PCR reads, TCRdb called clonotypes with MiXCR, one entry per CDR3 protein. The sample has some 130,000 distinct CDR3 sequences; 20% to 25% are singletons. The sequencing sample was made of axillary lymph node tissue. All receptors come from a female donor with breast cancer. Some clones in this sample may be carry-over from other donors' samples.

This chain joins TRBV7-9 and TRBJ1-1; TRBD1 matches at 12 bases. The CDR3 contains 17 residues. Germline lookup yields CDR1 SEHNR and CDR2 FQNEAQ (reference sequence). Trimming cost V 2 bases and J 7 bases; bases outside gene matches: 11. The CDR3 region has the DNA TGTGCCAGCAGCTTATCCCGGGACAGGGGGCAGAAGAGTGAAGCTTTCTTT. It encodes CASSLSRDRGQKSEAFF.

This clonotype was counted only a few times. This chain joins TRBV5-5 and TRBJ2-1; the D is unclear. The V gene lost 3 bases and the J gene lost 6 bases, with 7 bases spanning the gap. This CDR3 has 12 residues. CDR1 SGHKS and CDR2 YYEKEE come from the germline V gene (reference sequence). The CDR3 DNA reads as TGTGCCAGCAGCTGGGCTGGCAATGAGCAGTTCTTC. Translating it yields CASSWAGNEQFF.

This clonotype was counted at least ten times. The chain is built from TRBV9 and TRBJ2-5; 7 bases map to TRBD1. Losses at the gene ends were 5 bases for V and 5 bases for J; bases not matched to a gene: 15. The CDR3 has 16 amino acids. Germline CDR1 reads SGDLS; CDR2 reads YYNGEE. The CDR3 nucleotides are TGTGCCAGCAGTGAAACAGGGGACGTCGAATTGGAGACCCAGTACTTC. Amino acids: CASSETGDVELETQYF. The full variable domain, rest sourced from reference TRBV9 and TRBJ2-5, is DSGVTQTPKHLITATGQRVTLRCSPRSGDLSVYWYQQSLDQGLQFLIQYYNGEERAKGNILERFSAQQFPDLHSELNLSSLELGDSALYFCASSETGDVELETQYFGPGTRLLVL.